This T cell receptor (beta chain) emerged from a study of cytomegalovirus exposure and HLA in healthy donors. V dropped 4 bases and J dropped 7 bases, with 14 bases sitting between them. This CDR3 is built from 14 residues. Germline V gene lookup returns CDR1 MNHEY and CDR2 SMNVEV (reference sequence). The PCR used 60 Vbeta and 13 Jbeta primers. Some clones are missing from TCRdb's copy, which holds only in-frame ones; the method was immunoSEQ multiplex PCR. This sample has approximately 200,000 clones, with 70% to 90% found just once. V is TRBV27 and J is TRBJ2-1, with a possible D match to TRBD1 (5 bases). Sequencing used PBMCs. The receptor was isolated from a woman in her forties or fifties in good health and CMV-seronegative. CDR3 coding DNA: TGTGCCAGCAGTTCCCGCAGGGTTAGGAATGAGCAGTTCTTC. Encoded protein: CASSSRRVRNEQFF.